This passage covers 27 T cell receptor beta chains from one sample sequenced in a study of blood T cell repertoires in COVID-19. TCRdb's table, derived via immunoSEQ multiplex PCR, lists solely in-frame clones and lacks some. This sample has approximately 300,000 clones, with roughly 87% found just once. The source material was PBMCs or T cells enriched from blood (not recorded which). The source is a woman between 25 and 40 years old who had recovered from COVID-19.

A few counts support this clone. The rearrangement joins TRBV2 to TRBJ2-1; possible D gene TRBD2, 6 bases. V shed 6 bases and J shed 10 bases, with 10 bases lying between them. The CDR3 sequence is 11 residues long. Germline CDR1 SNHLY, CDR2 FYNNEI. CDR3 loop: CASRWRDEQFF. For the CDR3, the DNA is TGTGCCAGCAGATGGAGGGACGAGCAGTTCTTC.

V is TRBV5-5 and J is TRBJ1-1; 8 nucleotides line up with TRBD1. Per the germline V gene, CDR1 is SGHKS and CDR2 is YYEKEE (reference sequence). This CDR3 comprises 16 residues. The V and J ends lost 5 bases and 4 bases, in that order; junction bases with no gene match: 13. CDR3 in DNA: TGTGCCAGCAGATCGGACAGGGCACTTCGGGGCACTGAAGCTTTCTTT. Residues: CASRSDRALRGTEAFF.

The CDR3 sequence is CAWTPGGGVGYTF. The CDR3 DNA reads TGTGCCTGGACCCCCGGGGGAGGGGTCGGCTACACCTTC. The V gene is TRBV30, the J gene TRBJ1-2; maybe TRBD1 (5 bases). The V gene's germline CDR1 is GTSNPN and CDR2 SVGIG (reference sequence). This CDR3 contains 13 residues. V was shortened by 4 bases and J by 8 bases, with 17 bases between the two germline ends.

V is TRBV4-2 and J is TRBJ1-2, with 9 nucleotides matching TRBD1. Trimming at V came to 0 bases and at J to 5 bases, leaving 4 bases not matched to a gene. This CDR3 comprises 15 residues. The germline gives CDR1 LGHNA, CDR2 YNFKEQ. The CDR3 reads CASSQDWGQGYGYTF. In DNA form, the CDR3 reads TGTGCCAGCAGCCAAGATTGGGGACAGGGATATGGCTACACCTTC.

The chain carries TRBV10-3 and TRBJ1-2, with TRBD1 matching 7 bases. CDR1 and CDR2 from the germline V gene are ENHRY and SYGVKD. Germline trimming cut 6 bases from V and 6 bases from J; bases unmatched to any gene: 4. The CDR3 consists of 12 residues. CDR3 amino acids: CAISPDRDGYTF. CDR3 DNA sequence: TGTGCCATCAGCCCTGACAGGGATGGCTACACCTTC.

The rearrangement uses TRBV5-1 and TRBJ1-1, with TRBD1 as a possible D gene (5 bases). V lost 4 bases, J lost 3 bases, and 13 bases lay in between. Germline V gene sequence: CDR1 SGHRS, CDR2 YFSETQ. The CDR3 runs 14 residues. CDR3 residues: CASSGRGDHTEAFF. As DNA, the CDR3 is TGCGCCAGCAGCGGACGGGGGGACCACACTGAAGCTTTCTTT.

The chain employs TRBV9 and TRBJ1-1; no clear D gene. The CDR3 is 14 residues long. Germline CDR1 and CDR2: SGDLS and YYNGEE. Trimming removed 0 bases from V and 0 bases from J, with 6 bases in between. CDR3 sequence (DNA): TGTGCCAGCAGCGTAGACCAGATGAACACTGAAGCTTTCTTT. Amino acid sequence: CASSVDQMNTEAFF. Drawing the rest from reference TRBV9 and TRBJ1-1, the complete variable domain is DSGVTQTPKHLITATGQRVTLRCSPRSGDLSVYWYQQSLDQGLQFLIQYYNGEERAKGNILERFSAQQFPDLHSELNLSSLELGDSALYFCASSVDQMNTEAFFGQGTRLTVV.

This sequence joins TRBV19 and TRBJ1-1, with D unclear. This CDR3 is 16 amino acids long. The germline CDR1 and CDR2 sequences are LNHDA and SQIVND (reference sequence). V shed 4 bases and J shed 1 base, with 16 bases lying between them. The CDR3 nucleotides are TGTGCCAGTAGTACGGGCCCCCGGGGTGCGAACACTGAAGCTTTCTTT. Its protein is CASSTGPRGANTEAFF.

CDR3 nucleotide sequence: TGTGCCAGCAGGCGGGGTAATGATCAGCCCCAGCATTTT. Translated: CASRRGNDQPQHF. The chain has TRBV12-3 or TRBV12-4 and TRBJ1-5; D not certain. The CDR3 spans 13 residues. Trimming removed 6 bases from V and 5 bases from J, with 11 bases in between.

The V call is TRBV7-2, the J call TRBJ1-1; 7 nucleotides agree with TRBD1. V gave up 7 bases and J gave up 5 bases; unmatched junction bases: 7. Germline CDR1 SGHTA, CDR2 FQGNSA. This CDR3 has 13 residues. This CDR3 reads CASNSDRETEAFF. The CDR3 coding sequence is TGTGCCAGCAACTCCGACAGGGAGACTGAAGCTTTCTTT. Using reference TRBV7-2 and TRBJ1-1 for the parts outside the CDR3, the full variable domain is GAGVSQSPSNKVTEKGKDVELRCDPISGHTALYWYRQSLGQGLEFLIYFQGNSAPDKSGLPSDRFSAERTGGSVSTLTIQRTQQEDSAVYLCASNSDRETEAFFGQGTRLTVV.

The CDR3 DNA reads TGTGCCAGCTCACCACCGGCAGGGGTTGGCTATGGCTACACCTTC. Amino acids: CASSPPAGVGYGYTF. This chain connects TRBV18 to TRBJ1-2; TRBD1 might be the D (6 bases). V was trimmed by 0 bases and J by 4 bases, leaving 12 bases between them. The CDR3 consists of 15 residues. Germline CDR1 and CDR2: KGHSH and LQKENI.

Written as DNA, the CDR3 is TGTGCCAGCAGCTTGTCCGGAACAGGGGGCTCTTATGAGCAGTTCTTC. Protein sequence: CASSLSGTGGSYEQFF. V gene TRBV11-2 combines with J gene TRBJ2-1; 9 nucleotides agree with TRBD1. This CDR3 has 16 amino acids. The ends lost 3 bases at V and 8 bases at J; junction bases unmatched: 11. Germline-derived CDR1 and CDR2 are SGHAT and FQNNGV. The full variable domain, with the rest looked up from reference TRBV11-2 and TRBJ2-1, is EAGVAQSPRYKIIEKRQSVAFWCNPISGHATLYWYQQILGQGPKLLIQFQNNGVVDDSQLPKDRFSAERLKGVDSTLKIQPAKLEDSAVYLCASSLSGTGGSYEQFFGPGTRLTVL.

V usage is TRBV9 and J usage is TRBJ1-2; a weak D match, TRBD1 (5 bases). CDR1 is SGDLS, CDR2 YYNGEE, per germline. The CDR3 is 14 residues long. V gave up 4 bases and J gave up 4 bases, with 14 bases separating them. CDR3 coding DNA: TGTGCCAGCAGCCCTAACGACAGAGCCTATGGCTACACCTTC. Protein product: CASSPNDRAYGYTF.

The chain combines TRBV7-9 with TRBJ1-5; unclear D gene. The CDR3 consists of 14 residues. Germline-derived CDR1 and CDR2 are SEHNR and FQNEAQ (reference sequence). The CDR3 DNA is TGTGCGAGACCCGACTGCGTCCGCAATCAGCCCCAGCATTTT. This codes for CARPDCVRNQPQHF.

The chain links TRBV19 to TRBJ2-7; D is uncertain. The length of the CDR3 is 14 residues. Looked up from germline, CDR1 is LNHDA and CDR2 is SQIVND (reference sequence). V lost 5 bases, J lost 6 bases, and 17 bases lay in between. CDR3 in DNA: TGTGCCAGTAGTGTACGCGGTCCTCCGGGCGAGCAGTACTTC. Amino acid sequence: CASSVRGPPGEQYF.

The count of this clone is one. This sequence joins TRBV19 and TRBJ1-5; D gene unclear. This CDR3 has 13 amino acids. Germline CDR1 LNHDA, CDR2 SQIVND (reference sequence). V dropped 0 bases and J dropped 6 bases, with 6 bases sitting between them. CDR3 nucleotide sequence: TGTGCCAGTAGTATAGAACGGGGTCAGCCCCAGCATTTT. It codes for CASSIERGQPQHF.

The V call is TRBV3-1 (or the pseudogene TRBV3-2), the J call TRBJ2-7, with a possible D match to TRBD1 (6 bases). V lost 0 bases and J 6 bases, leaving 15 bases between the germline ends. In germline, CDR1 is LGHDT, CDR2 YNNKEL (reference sequence). The CDR3 loop spans 15 amino acids. The CDR3 DNA follows: TGTGCCAGCAGCCAAGATGACAGGACCTTGGGCGAGCAGTACTTC. It yields the protein CASSQDDRTLGEQYF.

This clone was detected only a few times. The chain has TRBV2 and TRBJ1-5; D gene unclear. Deletions cut 0 bases from V and 11 bases from J, with 11 bases between. The CDR3 has 13 residues. Germline V gives CDR1 SNHLY, CDR2 FYNNEI. The CDR3 spells CASSEARRFSQHF. The CDR3 DNA follows: TGTGCCAGCAGTGAAGCGAGGCGTTTTTCCCAGCATTTT.

The V and J genes are TRBV5-6 and TRBJ2-7; a weak D match, TRBD1 (6 bases). The CDR3 runs 15 residues. Germline V gene lookup returns CDR1 SGHDT and CDR2 YYEEEE. V was shortened by 2 bases and J by 3 bases, with 15 bases between the two germline ends. The CDR3 DNA reads as TGTGCCAGCAGCTTCCCGAGAGGGGGTTTCTACGAGCAGTACTTC. Its translation is CASSFPRGGFYEQYF.

The chain uses TRBV12-3 or TRBV12-4 and TRBJ2-7, with D tentatively TRBD1 (6 bases). The V end lost 3 bases, the J end lost 4 bases, and 10 bases lay between the germline ends. There are 13 residues in the CDR3. The CDR3 loop is CASSFDRNYEQYF. DNA for the CDR3: TGTGCCAGCAGTTTTGACAGGAATTACGAGCAGTACTTC.

The V call is TRBV6-1, the J call TRBJ1-2; no firm D call. V was clipped by 2 bases and J by 8 bases, with 15 bases between them. CDR3 size: 14 residues. CDR1 and CDR2 (germline): MNHNS, SASEGT. For the CDR3, the DNA is TGTGCCAGCAGTGAACAGACTCTGGAGGAGGGCTACACCTTC. Its translation is CASSEQTLEEGYTF.

The V gene is TRBV4-1, the J gene TRBJ1-2; perhaps TRBD1 as D (6 bases). The CDR3 sequence is 14 residues long. Germline V gene sequence: CDR1 MGHRA, CDR2 YSYEKL. Trimming took off 4 bases at V and 7 bases at J, with 16 bases between the two ends. The CDR3 here is CASSPIPGALGYTF. CDR3 nucleotide sequence: TGCGCCAGCAGCCCCATCCCAGGGGCGCTTGGCTACACCTTC.

V is TRBV4-1 and J is TRBJ2-7, with 10 bases that match TRBD1. Germline CDR1 and CDR2: MGHRA and YSYEKL. This CDR3 contains 13 residues. The V and J ends lost 3 bases and 6 bases, in that order; junction bases with no gene match: 2. CDR3 nucleotide sequence: TGCGCCAGCAGCCAGGGACAGGGGCTCGAGCAGTACTTC. This translates into CASSQGQGLEQYF.

This sequence joins TRBV16 and TRBJ1-2; D unclear. Trimming took off 1 base at V and 0 bases at J, with 12 bases between the two ends. Germline CDR1 and CDR2: KGHSY and FQNENV. The CDR3 totals 16 residues. The CDR3 region is CASSQYLGDPNYGYTF. As DNA, the CDR3 is TGTGCCAGCAGCCAATATTTGGGAGACCCTAACTATGGCTACACCTTC.

This sequence joins TRBV27 and TRBJ2-7; no clear D. CDR3 size: 14 residues. The germline gives CDR1 MNHEY, CDR2 SMNVEV (reference sequence). V gave up 2 bases and J gave up 3 bases, with 11 bases separating them. The CDR3 region is CASSLVGGNYEQYF. The DNA for the CDR3 is TGTGCCAGCAGTTTAGTTGGCGGAAACTACGAGCAGTACTTC.

The gene calls are TRBV11-3 and TRBJ1-1; D not resolved. The V end lost 1 base, the J end lost 6 bases, and 15 bases lay between the germline ends. The CDR3 sequence is 15 residues long. The germline V gene encodes CDR1 SGHNT and CDR2 YENEEA. CDR3 sequence reads: CASSLGGGMGSEAFF. The CDR3 DNA reads TGTGCCAGCAGCTTAGGGGGAGGCATGGGGTCTGAAGCTTTCTTT. The full variable domain, completed using reference TRBV11-3 and TRBJ1-1, is EAGVVQSPRYKIIEKKQPVAFWCNPISGHNTLYWYLQNLGQGPELLIRYENEEAVDDSQLPKDRFSAERLKGVDSTLKIQPAELGDSAVYLCASSLGGGMGSEAFFGQGTRLTVV.

The chain joins TRBV7-2 to TRBJ2-1, with D perhaps matching TRBD2 (7 bases). Germline V gene data show CDR1 as SGHTA and CDR2 as FQGNSA. V was trimmed by 3 bases and J by 5 bases, leaving 17 bases between them. The CDR3 runs to 16 residues. The chain's CDR3 is CASSFRPRGAHNEQFF. CDR3 DNA: TGTGCCAGCAGCTTTAGGCCCCGGGGGGCTCACAATGAGCAGTTCTTC. Based on the CDR3 plus reference TRBV7-2 and TRBJ2-1, the full variable domain is GAGVSQSPSNKVTEKGKDVELRCDPISGHTALYWYRQSLGQGLEFLIYFQGNSAPDKSGLPSDRFSAERTGGSVSTLTIQRTQQEDSAVYLCASSFRPRGAHNEQFFGPGTRLTVL.